Below are 8 T cell receptor beta chains sequenced from a single sample in a study of OX40 agonist ivuxolimab in advanced cancers. Clones were sequenced by immunoSEQ multiplex PCR, and TCRdb holds only the in-frame ones, with some missing. The sample comprises about 68,000 clones, about 79% of which are singletons, and approximately 1.5% rests with the top ten. Material: CD4+ or CD8+ T cells sorted from blood, obtained in a trial of the OX40 agonist ivuxolimab. The source of these receptors is an adult with an advanced solid tumor such as melanoma, head and neck, liver or kidney cancer.

By share, this clone counts as medium-sized. The CDR3 region is CASSLRAGIESGELFF. The CDR3 DNA is TGCGCCAGCAGCTTGCGGGCAGGGATTGAGTCCGGGGAGCTGTTTTTT. V gene TRBV5-1 combines with J gene TRBJ2-2; TRBD1 might be the D (5 bases). Trimming left V 1 base short and J 6 bases short, with 16 bases between. CDR3 length: 16 residues. Looked up from germline, CDR1 is SGHRS and CDR2 is YFSETQ.

The rearrangement uses TRBV10-3 and TRBJ1-1; possibly TRBD1 for D (6 bases). CDR1 is ENHRY and CDR2 is SYGVKD in the germline V gene. The CDR3 has 14 amino acids. V dropped 1 base and J dropped 1 base, with 7 bases sitting between them. The chain's CDR3 is CAISELTGNTEAFF. The CDR3 DNA reads as TGTGCCATCAGTGAGTTGACAGGGAACACTGAAGCTTTCTTT.

This clone was seen just once. The chain couples TRBV5-4 to TRBJ1-4; the D gene is possibly TRBD1 (6 bases). The CDR3 covers 14 residues. Per germline, CDR1 SGHNT and CDR2 YYREEE (reference sequence). Trimming removed 4 bases from V and 8 bases from J, with 15 bases in between. The CDR3 DNA is TGTGCCAGCAGCCCGTCGGGGACAAACGAAAAACTGTTTTTT. Translation: CASSPSGTNEKLFF.

V gene TRBV23-1 combines with J gene TRBJ2-5; TRBD2 agrees at 9 bases. TRBV23-1 qualifies as an ORF whose function is uncertain. V shed 6 bases and J 5 bases; nucleotides not matched to a gene: 19. This CDR3 contains 18 residues. The CDR3 spells CASSPKNTTSGTSETQYF. The CDR3 DNA follows: TGCGCCAGCAGCCCCAAAAACACGACTAGCGGAACAAGTGAGACCCAGTACTTC.

The gene calls are TRBV7-2 and TRBJ2-2, with D unclear. This CDR3 region has 12 residues. Trimming cost V 1 base and J 6 bases, with 3 bases left between them. Germline lookup yields CDR1 SGHTA and CDR2 FQGNSA. The CDR3 loop is CASSLDAGELFF. The CDR3 bases are TGTGCCAGCAGCTTAGATGCCGGGGAGCTGTTTTTT.

This rearrangement joins TRBV27 to TRBJ1-4, with 7 bases aligning to TRBD1. The junction had 9 bases not matched to a gene; V was cut back by 8 bases and J by 6 bases. Germline V CDR1 and CDR2: MNHEY, SMNVEV (reference sequence). The CDR3 consists of 14 residues. CDR3 region: CASARQGWDEKLFF. The CDR3 coding sequence is TGTGCCAGCGCCCGACAGGGCTGGGATGAAAAACTGTTTTTT.

The chain carries TRBV12-2 and TRBJ2-7; TRBD2 is the table's D call and was not checked against the DNA. TRBV12-2 has pseudogene status. The CDR3 consists of 14 residues. Written as DNA, the CDR3 is TGTGCAAGTCGCTTAGCGCGGGAGCACAACGAGCAGTACTTC. Protein: CASRLAREHNEQYF.

The CDR3 DNA follows: TGCGCCAGCAGCCCCCGGGCAGGAGAACCTTACGAGCAGTACTTC. It codes for CASSPRAGEPYEQYF. This chain uses TRBV5-1 with TRBJ2-7; D remains ambiguous. From germline, CDR1 is SGHRS and CDR2 YFSETQ. V shed 4 bases and J shed 4 bases, with 18 bases lying between them. The length of the CDR3 is 15 residues.